Shown below are 4 T cell receptor beta chains from a single sample sequenced in a study of cytomegalovirus exposure and HLA in healthy donors. This PCR relied on a set of 60 Vbeta primers and 13 Jbeta primers. This table comes from immunoSEQ multiplex PCR, and its TCRdb copy is limited to in-frame clones, with some not included. The repertoire holds 130,000 or so clones, with about 73% as singletons. The source material was PBMCs. These TCRs come from a woman aged 40 to 50 in good health and CMV-seropositive.

This chain links TRBV7-2 with TRBJ2-1; 13 bases fit TRBD2. The length of the CDR3 is 16 residues. Germline values: CDR1 SGHTA, CDR2 FQGNSA. V lost 3 bases to trimming and J lost 7 bases; unmatched junction nucleotides: 6. The CDR3 spells CASSLSGTSGANEQFF. The CDR3 DNA follows: TGTGCCAGCAGCTTGTCCGGGACTAGCGGGGCGAATGAGCAGTTCTTC.

The chain employs TRBV19 and TRBJ1-2, with D perhaps TRBD1 (5 bases). The V gene lost 5 bases and the J gene lost 2 bases, with 18 bases spanning the gap. The CDR3 totals 16 residues. The germline V gene encodes CDR1 LNHDA and CDR2 SQIVND (reference sequence). DNA for the CDR3: TGTGCCAGTAGTCTAGTCGGAACAGGAGTGAACTATGGCTACACCTTC. Its translation is CASSLVGTGVNYGYTF.

In its sample, this clone was seen once. The V call is TRBV9, the J call TRBJ1-1, with D possibly being TRBD1 (5 bases). The V end lost 2 bases, the J end lost 4 bases, and 9 bases lay between the germline ends. Germline-derived CDR1 and CDR2 are SGDLS and YYNGEE. The length of the CDR3 is 13 residues. The CDR3 DNA follows: TGTGCCAGCAGCGTGACCCAGGGCACTGAAGCTTTCTTT. It encodes CASSVTQGTEAFF.

DNA of the CDR3: TGTGCCAGCAGGTACACCTTGGAGGCCTACGAGCAGTACTTC. Protein: CASRYTLEAYEQYF. The V and J genes are TRBV28 and TRBJ2-7, with D maybe TRBD2 (5 bases). Germline V lookup: CDR1 MDHEN, CDR2 SYDVKM. The CDR3 totals 14 residues. The V and J ends lost 6 bases and 2 bases respectively, with 14 bases between them.